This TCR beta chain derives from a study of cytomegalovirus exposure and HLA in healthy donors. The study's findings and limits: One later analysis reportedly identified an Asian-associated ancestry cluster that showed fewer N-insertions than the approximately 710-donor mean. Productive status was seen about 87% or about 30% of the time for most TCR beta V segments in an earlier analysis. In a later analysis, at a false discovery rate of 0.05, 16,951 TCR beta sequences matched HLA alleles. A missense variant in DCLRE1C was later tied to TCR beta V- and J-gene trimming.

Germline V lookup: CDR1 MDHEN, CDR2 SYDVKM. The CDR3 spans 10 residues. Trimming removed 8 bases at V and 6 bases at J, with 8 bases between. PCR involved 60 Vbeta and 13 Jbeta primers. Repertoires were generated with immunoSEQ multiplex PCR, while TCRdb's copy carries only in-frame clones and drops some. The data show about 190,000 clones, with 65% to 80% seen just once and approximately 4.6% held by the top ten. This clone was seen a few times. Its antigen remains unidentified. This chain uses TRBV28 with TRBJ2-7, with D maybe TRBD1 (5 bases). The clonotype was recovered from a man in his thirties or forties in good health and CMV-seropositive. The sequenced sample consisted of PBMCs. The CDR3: CASGALEQYF. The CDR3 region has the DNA TGTGCCAGCGGGGCACTCGAGCAGTACTTC.